The 20 T cell receptor beta chains given below trace back to one sample, sequenced in a study of shared clonotypes between healthy human individuals (dated by TCRdb to 2020 to 2021). Library preparation was by the immunoSEQ multiplex PCR assay. Drawn from immuneACCESS, this table holds only the in-frame rearrangements with V and J called that TCRdb kept. Clones are partly lost; checked studies trace under half to an unresolved V gene and leave the rest unexplained. The sample table holds about 2.4 million clones, of which about 92% were seen once. About 0.13% of the sample rests with the top ten. Sequences were obtained from naive CD4+ T cells sorted from blood. The cell subset or site label, read with the paper, signifies: CD45RA+ positively selected. These receptors all come from a man aged 18-30 years in good health.

The chain links TRBV6-5 to TRBJ2-7; TRBD1 matches at 8 bases. J lost 7 bases, V lost 6 bases, and 8 bases had no gene match. The CDR3 contains 13 residues. Germline V gives CDR1 MNHEY, CDR2 SVGAGI. CDR3 sequence reads: CASSNRGSGEQYF. The CDR3 bases are TGTGCCAGCAGCAACAGGGGGAGTGGGGAGCAGTACTTC.

The V call is TRBV6-4, the J call TRBJ1-2; 8 bases are shared with TRBD1. Germline CDR1 and CDR2: MRHNA and SNTAGT. This CDR3 has 13 residues. With V trimmed by 6 bases and J by 3 bases, 3 bases remained unmatched. CDR3 in DNA: TGTGCCAGCAGGGGGACAGGTGACTATGGCTACACCTTC. Translating it yields CASRGTGDYGYTF.

V gene TRBV6-1 combines with J gene TRBJ2-3; 7 nucleotides agree with TRBD2. The CDR3 consists of 14 residues. Trimming cost V 10 bases and J 0 bases; bases outside gene matches: 7. Germline values: CDR1 MNHNS, CDR2 SASEGT. The CDR3 coding sequence is TGTGCCATTCGTAGCGGGCCTAGCACAGATACGCAGTATTTT. This encodes CAIRSGPSTDTQYF.

The gene calls are TRBV5-1 and TRBJ1-2; 8 bases align to TRBD1. The germline gives CDR1 SGHRS, CDR2 YFSETQ. CDR3 size: 14 residues. The trim removed 2 bases at V and 2 bases at J, leaving 2 bases unmatched. CDR3 residues: CASSFRGQNYGYTF. DNA of the CDR3: TGCGCCAGCAGCTTCAGGGGGCAGAACTATGGCTACACCTTC.

As to this clone: The same CDR3 is also encoded by other DNA sequences in this sample. The chain carries TRBV6-5 and TRBJ2-7, with 9 bases aligning to TRBD1. The ends lost 6 bases at V and 4 bases at J; junction bases unmatched: 1. Germline CDR1 and CDR2: MNHEY and SVGAGI. The CDR3 is 12 amino acids. As DNA, the CDR3 is TGTGCCAGCAGACAGGGGGCTTACGAGCAGTACTTC. It is translated as CASRQGAYEQYF.

CDR3 DNA sequence: TGCGCCAGCAGACAGCGGGGGAGCACAGATACGCAGTATTTT. Its protein is CASRQRGSTDTQYF. The chain combines TRBV5-1 with TRBJ2-3, with 8 positions matching TRBD2. Germline CDR1 is SGHRS and CDR2 is YFSETQ. The CDR3 totals 14 residues. J was trimmed by 0 bases and V by 5 bases; bases with no gene match: 2.

This chain connects TRBV27 to TRBJ2-2; the match to TRBD1 covers 9 bases. After removal of 6 bases from V and 6 bases from J, the junction contained 11 bases not matched to a gene. The CDR3 extends over 16 amino acids. CDR1 and CDR2 from the germline V gene are MNHEY and SMNVEV (reference sequence). In DNA form, the CDR3 reads TGTGCCAGCAGCGACACAACCGGGACAGGGTCCGGGGAGCTGTTTTTT. Amino acid sequence: CASSDTTGTGSGELFF.

This clone has just a few counts. The gene calls are TRBV6-1 and TRBJ2-7, with D hard to call. The CDR3 has 15 amino acids. V lost 1 base and J lost 4, with 14 bases in between. Germline V lookup: CDR1 MNHNS, CDR2 SASEGT. The CDR3 nucleotides read TGTGCCAGCAGTGAAGGGTCAGCCCTTTCTTACGAGCAGTACTTC. Protein sequence: CASSEGSALSYEQYF.

A single count supports this clone. The gene calls are TRBV19 and TRBJ2-1; D gene ambiguous. This CDR3 is built from 11 residues. Trimming took off 4 bases at V and 10 bases at J, with 8 bases between the two ends. Germline values: CDR1 LNHDA, CDR2 SQIVND (reference sequence). The CDR3 DNA reads TGTGCCAGTAGTACGGCCGGGGAGCAGTTCTTC. This gives the protein CASSTAGEQFF.

The chain uses TRBV5-6 and TRBJ1-3; tentative D call: TRBD1 (6 bases). Germline V gene data show CDR1 as SGHDT and CDR2 as YYEEEE. Trimming took 6 bases from V and 4 from J, leaving 14 bases between them. This CDR3 is built from 14 residues. In DNA, the CDR3 is TGTGCCAGCACCCTCGAGGGGGTGGGAAACACCATATATTTT. It yields the protein CASTLEGVGNTIYF.

This chain links TRBV6-1 with TRBJ1-1, with 7 positions matching TRBD1. The germline V gene has CDR1 MNHNS and CDR2 SASEGT. CDR3 length: 15 residues. The V and J ends lost 5 bases and 7 bases, in that order; junction bases with no gene match: 13. CDR3 nucleotides: TGTGCCAGCAGTCCCGTTTCGACAGGGCTCCTTGAAGCTTTCTTT. It is translated as CASSPVSTGLLEAFF.

The chain links TRBV2 to TRBJ2-7; D is perhaps TRBD2 (6 bases). Germline V lookup: CDR1 SNHLY, CDR2 FYNNEI. The CDR3 is 14 amino acids. V lost 4 bases to trimming and J lost 1 base, with 11 bases between them. The CDR3 protein is CASSGGRMSYEQYF. In DNA, the CDR3 is TGTGCCAGCAGTGGGGGGAGGATGTCCTACGAGCAGTACTTC.

J is TRBJ1-1 and V is TRBV18, with D tentatively TRBD1 (5 bases). The CDR3 is 16 amino acids. In germline, CDR1 is KGHSH, CDR2 LQKENI. Trimming took 0 bases from V and 5 from J, leaving 16 bases between them. The CDR3 bases are TGTGCCAGCTCACCACCGGGACGGTTTGAAGGGACTGAAGCTTTCTTT. Protein product: CASSPPGRFEGTEAFF.

V and J are TRBV18 and TRBJ2-7; 8 bases are a match to TRBD1. CDR3 size: 14 residues. The V segment lost 2 bases and the J segment 3 bases; nucleotides outside the gene matches: 3. The germline V gene has CDR1 KGHSH and CDR2 LQKENI. DNA of the CDR3: TGTGCCAGCTCACCAATGACAGGGGACTACGAGCAGTACTTC. The encoded protein is CASSPMTGDYEQYF. Full variable domain (rest looked up from reference TRBV18 and TRBJ2-7): NAGVMQNPRHLVRRRGQEARLRCSPMKGHSHVYWYRQLPEEGLKFMVYLQKENIIDESGMPKERFSAEFPKEGPSILRIQQVVRGDSAAYFCASSPMTGDYEQYFGPGTRLTVT.

Of note for this clone: Other DNA sequences in the sample encode the same CDR3. The V call is TRBV18, the J call TRBJ1-4, with no clear D. Germline CDR1 and CDR2: KGHSH and LQKENI. Trimming took off 3 bases at V and 8 bases at J, with 10 bases between the two ends. This CDR3 is 13 amino acids long. The CDR3: CASSPGVGEKLFF. DNA for the CDR3: TGTGCCAGCTCACCTGGGGTGGGAGAAAAACTGTTTTTT.

The rearrangement joins TRBV6-6 to TRBJ2-7; D might be TRBD1 (6 bases). The CDR3 sequence is 14 residues long. The germline V gene has CDR1 MNHNY and CDR2 SVGAGI (reference sequence). Deletions cut 2 bases from V and 7 bases from J, with 15 bases between. As DNA, the CDR3 is TGTGCCAGCAGTTACACGCGACAGGCAAAAGAGCAGTACTTC. Its protein product is CASSYTRQAKEQYF.

The V call is TRBV9, the J call TRBJ2-1; tentatively, D is TRBD2 (6 bases). V was trimmed by 0 bases and J by 10 bases, leaving 17 bases between them. The CDR3 is made up of 15 amino acids. CDR1 and CDR2 from the germline V gene are SGDLS and YYNGEE. CDR3 sequence: CASSVGWGVSGEQFF. The CDR3 DNA sequence: TGTGCCAGCAGCGTAGGGTGGGGGGTTAGCGGCGAGCAGTTCTTC.

This chain connects TRBV18 to TRBJ2-4, with D perhaps matching TRBD2 (5 bases). This CDR3 is built from 16 residues. Deletions cut 3 bases from V and 7 bases from J, with 19 bases between. The germline CDR1 and CDR2 sequences are KGHSH and LQKENI. CDR3 region: CASSPLPLDSYNIQYF. DNA for the CDR3: TGTGCCAGCTCACCCCTACCCCTGGACTCCTACAACATTCAGTACTTC.

The V and J genes are TRBV19 and TRBJ1-2; TRBD1 matches at 7 bases. The junction had 4 bases not matched to a gene; V was cut back by 5 bases and J by 7 bases. The germline CDR1 and CDR2 sequences are LNHDA and SQIVND (reference sequence). This CDR3 region has 12 residues. CDR3 DNA: TGTGCCAGTAGTCTCACAGGGGTTGGCTACACCTTC. Translation: CASSLTGVGYTF.

With regard to this clone: The same CDR3 arises from other DNA sequences in this sample as well. V and J are TRBV7-2 and TRBJ1-5; D remains unclear. V was cut by 1 base and J by 4 bases, with 8 bases left in between. The CDR3 has 14 residues. The germline V gene encodes CDR1 SGHTA and CDR2 FQGNSA. CDR3 amino acids: CASSLGASNQPQHF. The CDR3, as DNA: TGTGCCAGCAGCTTAGGGGCCAGTAATCAGCCCCAGCATTTT. The full variable domain, its missing parts supplied by reference TRBV7-2 and TRBJ1-5, is GAGVSQSPSNKVTEKGKDVELRCDPISGHTALYWYRQSLGQGLEFLIYFQGNSAPDKSGLPSDRFSAERTGGSVSTLTIQRTQQEDSAVYLCASSLGASNQPQHFGDGTRLSIL.